Each of the 18 T cell receptor beta chains below was sequenced from the same sample in a study of control samples from healthy donors and cancer patients. Measured with immunoSEQ multiplex PCR; TCRdb has only the in-frame clones, and not every one. Of 75,000 to 95,000 clones in the sample, roughly 89% were seen once. Material for sequencing was PBMCs. All receptors come from a woman in her forties or fifties with colorectal cancer.

This clone has a handful of counts. J is TRBJ2-5 and V is TRBV5-1; 9 bases are shared with TRBD2. CDR1 and CDR2 from the germline V gene are SGHRS and YFSETQ. The junction had 10 bases not matched to a gene; V was cut back by 4 bases and J by 0 bases. The CDR3 extends over 17 amino acids. CDR3 in DNA: TGCGCCAGCAGCGCCGGCGCGACTAGCGGAGACCAAGAGACCCAGTACTTC. This sequence encodes CASSAGATSGDQETQYF.

This clone was detected once. CDR3: CASSLWTGGRALEAFF. The CDR3 coding sequence is TGTGCCAGCAGTTTATGGACAGGGGGCCGTGCATTAGAAGCTTTCTTT. The rearrangement joins TRBV28 to TRBJ1-1, with 10 bases that match TRBD1. Germline assignment: CDR1 MDHEN and CDR2 SYDVKM. The CDR3 runs 16 residues. The V segment lost 0 bases and the J segment 8 bases; nucleotides outside the gene matches: 9.

This clone was detected only a few times. V and J are TRBV6-5 and TRBJ1-3; D is unclear. Trimming shortened V by 5 bases and J by 0 bases, and 5 bases separated the two germline ends. This CDR3 region has 13 residues. Germline V lookup: CDR1 MNHEY, CDR2 SVGAGI. The CDR3 region is CASSPVSGNTIYF. The CDR3 bases are TGTGCCAGCAGTCCGGTCTCTGGAAACACCATATATTTT.

The chain employs TRBV5-5 and TRBJ1-6; D gene ambiguous. Trimming cost V 4 bases and J 9 bases, with 11 bases left between them. This CDR3 has 13 residues. The V gene's germline CDR1 is SGHKS and CDR2 YYEKEE (reference sequence). Written as DNA, the CDR3 is TGTGCCAGCAGCGGCGAGGTCATTTCACCCCTCCACTTT. The encoded protein is CASSGEVISPLHF.

DNA of the CDR3: TGTGCCAGCAGACCGACAGGGTTCGGCAATCAGCCCCAGCATTTT. This translates into CASRPTGFGNQPQHF. This chain joins TRBV6-6 and TRBJ1-5; 7 bases line up with TRBD1. V dropped 6 bases and J dropped 2; count of bases not matched to a gene: 7. CDR3 length: 15 amino acids. CDR1 and CDR2 (germline): MNHNY, SVGAGI (reference sequence).

The table lists this clone with a few counts. The chain combines TRBV6-5 with TRBJ1-1; D gene unclear. CDR3 size: 15 residues. The V gene's germline CDR1 is MNHEY and CDR2 SVGAGI. V was pared by 0 bases and J by 3 bases, with 11 bases between. In DNA form, the CDR3 reads TGTGCCAGCAGTTACTCGCGGAGGAGGGACACTGAAGCTTTCTTT. Its protein product is CASSYSRRRDTEAFF.

The rearrangement links TRBV4-1 to TRBJ2-5, with TRBD2 as a possible D gene (5 bases). Germline CDR1 MGHRA, CDR2 YSYEKL. The CDR3 is 15 residues long. Trimming removed 1 base at V and 2 bases at J, with 11 bases between. The CDR3 spells CASSQGRVTQETQYF. DNA for the CDR3: TGCGCCAGCAGCCAAGGGCGGGTCACACAAGAGACCCAGTACTTC.

The rearrangement uses TRBV3-1 (or the pseudogene TRBV3-2) and TRBJ1-4; no definite D call. V dropped 3 bases and J dropped 13 bases, with 9 bases sitting between them. CDR3 length: 11 residues. The germline CDR1 and CDR2 sequences are LGHDT and YNNKEL (reference sequence). Written as DNA, the CDR3 is TGTGCCAGCAGCCATACCGGAGGACTGTTTTTT. Translation: CASSHTGGLFF.

A few counts support this clone. The V gene is TRBV20-1, the J gene TRBJ2-1, with D tentatively TRBD2 (7 bases). The CDR3 is made up of 16 amino acids. The germline V gene has CDR1 DFQATT and CDR2 SNEGSKA (reference sequence). V was trimmed by 4 bases and J by 3 bases, leaving 19 bases between them. The CDR3 loop is CSAIEKAGALYNEQFF. The CDR3 nucleotides read TGCAGTGCTATTGAAAAGGCGGGGGCGCTCTACAATGAGCAGTTCTTC.

The genes are TRBV3-1 (or the pseudogene TRBV3-2) and TRBJ2-7; maybe TRBD1 (6 bases). CDR3 length equals 13 residues. Germline CDR1 reads LGHDT; CDR2 reads YNNKEL (reference sequence). V was cut by 3 bases and J by 7 bases, with 13 bases left in between. The CDR3 loop is CASSHPQGKEQYV. The CDR3 nucleotides are TGTGCCAGCAGCCACCCCCAGGGGAAGGAGCAGTACGTC.

The chain joins TRBV11-3 to TRBJ1-1; D is ambiguous. Per the germline V gene, CDR1 is SGHNT and CDR2 is YENEEA. The V end lost 4 bases, the J end lost 5 bases, and 11 bases lay between the germline ends. The CDR3 extends over 13 amino acids. The CDR3 DNA follows: TGTGCCAGCAGCTCTGACTCGAGGACTGAAGCTTTCTTT. Its protein product is CASSSDSRTEAFF.

This chain connects TRBV2 to TRBJ2-5, with unresolved D. The CDR3 length is 14 residues. Germline-derived CDR1 and CDR2 are SNHLY and FYNNEI. The V gene lost 9 bases and the J gene lost 1 base, with 15 bases spanning the gap. CDR3 DNA sequence: TGTGCCAGTACCGTTCTCGCGAGCCAAGAGACCCAGTACTTC. Translated, it gives CASTVLASQETQYF.

V is TRBV2 and J is TRBJ1-1; possible D gene TRBD1, 5 bases. Trimming shortened V by 6 bases and J by 11 bases, and 19 bases separated the two germline ends. The CDR3 consists of 13 residues. Germline V gives CDR1 SNHLY, CDR2 FYNNEI. Here the CDR3 reads CASRPNGAGDAFF. As DNA, the CDR3 is TGTGCCAGCAGACCCAACGGGGCCGGGGATGCTTTCTTT.

As concerns this clone: A read error may produce the germline difference seen at one junction end. CDR3 DNA sequence: TGTGCCAGCAGTTACTCTGAGGGAGGCTATGGCTGCACCTTC. Residues: CASSYSEGGYGCTF. V is TRBV6-5 and J is TRBJ1-2; D ambiguous. The CDR3 extends over 14 amino acids. CDR1 and CDR2 (germline): MNHEY, SVGAGI.

The chain recombines TRBV5-1 with TRBJ1-4, with a tentative D call TRBD1 (5 bases). V gave up 2 bases and J gave up 7 bases, with 12 bases separating them. The CDR3 has 14 residues. Germline V gives CDR1 SGHRS, CDR2 YFSETQ. CDR3 DNA sequence: TGCGCCAGCAGCTTCGGGGGAGAAGTTGAAAAACTGTTTTTT. Protein product: CASSFGGEVEKLFF.

The gene calls are TRBV15 and TRBJ1-1; 7 nucleotides line up with TRBD1. CDR3 size: 15 residues. The germline V gene has CDR1 LNHNV and CDR2 YYDKDF (reference sequence). J lost 3 bases, V lost 5 bases, and 9 bases had no gene match. This chain's CDR3 is CATSSRSTGDTEAFF. CDR3 DNA: TGTGCCACCAGCTCTCGATCCACAGGGGACACTGAAGCTTTCTTT.

This chain connects TRBV20-1 to TRBJ2-1; D perhaps matches TRBD2 (5 bases). From germline, CDR1 is DFQATT and CDR2 SNEGSKA (reference sequence). V was shortened by 3 bases and J by 5 bases, with 14 bases between the two germline ends. The CDR3 covers 14 residues. As DNA, the CDR3 is TGCAGTGCTAGTTTGAGGGCTGGCGACAATGAGCAGTTCTTC. Its protein product is CSASLRAGDNEQFF.

CDR3 loop: CATSEPGTDYGYTF. The DNA of the CDR3 is TGTGCCACCAGTGAGCCCGGGACGGACTATGGCTACACCTTC. The V gene is TRBV24-1, the J gene TRBJ1-2; D is perhaps TRBD1 (5 bases). With 4 bases removed from V and 3 bases from J, the gap between germline ends came to 11 bases. Germline values: CDR1 KGHDR, CDR2 SFDVKD. This CDR3 region has 14 residues.